What follows describes a single T cell receptor beta chain. Its antigen remains unidentified. The CDR3 totals 13 residues. The V segment lost 0 bases and the J segment 8 bases; nucleotides outside the gene matches: 5. Germline V gene lookup returns CDR1 SQVTM and CDR2 ANQGSEA. The RNA, roughly 0.45 to 1 ug, was put through reverse transcription using random hexamers. Amplification of TCR beta CDR3 was carried out by immunoSEQ multiplex PCR, which covered 54 Vbeta and 13 Jbeta segments. TCRdb reanalysed the immunoSEQ multiplex PCR reads using MiXCR and keeps one entry per CDR3 protein. The sample holds about 250,000 distinct CDR3 sequences, 85% to 95% seen once. This sample is part of a study of CD8 T cells in Susac syndrome. Study-level points and caveats: In its TCR sequencing and HLA analysis, the study acknowledged that the number of individuals was relatively small.

The chain carries TRBV29-1 and TRBJ1-2; TRBD1 agrees at 8 bases. The sequence derives from a human donor with multiple sclerosis. Sequencing was done on a sample of CD4+ T cells from PBMCs. The CDR3 is CSVEDQGAPGYTF. As DNA, the CDR3 is TGCAGCGTTGAAGACCAGGGGGCGCCCGGCTACACCTTC. Full variable domain (missing parts from reference TRBV29-1 and TRBJ1-2): SAVISQKPSRDICQRGTSLTIQCQVDSQVTMMFWYRQQPGQSLTLIATANQGSEATYESGFVIDKFPISRPNLTFSTLTVSNMSPEDSSIYLCSVEDQGAPGYTFGSGTRLTVV.